The clone carrying this T cell receptor beta chain occurred many times. RNA transcripts yielded amplified TCR beta CDR3 regions. The HTBI primer set served for first-round RT-PCR of the TCR CDR3. TCRdb passed the multiplex PCR reads through MiXCR, listing each CDR3 protein once. The sample records under 400,000 distinct CDR3 sequences, roughly 20% being singletons. V was clipped by 6 bases and J by 8 bases; unmatched bases: 9. The CDR3 consists of 13 residues. Germline-derived CDR1 and CDR2 are SQVTM and ANQGSEA. This entry is derived from a study of T cells in Graves' hyperthyroidism and ophthalmopathy. Background on the study: Blood from the periphery was taken at initial diagnosis, before any treatment.

The sequenced material came from blood. The clonotype comes from a woman in her forties with Graves' ophthalmopathy. The gene calls are TRBV29-1 and TRBJ1-5; 8 bases match TRBD1. CDR3 nucleotide sequence: TGCAGCGTAGGGACAGGATGGCAAAAGCCCCAGCATTTT. Its translation: CSVGTGWQKPQHF. The complete variable domain, with remaining parts taken from reference TRBV29-1 and TRBJ1-5, reads SAVISQKPSRDICQRGTSLTIQCQVDSQVTMMFWYRQQPGQSLTLIATANQGSEATYESGFVIDKFPISRPNLTFSTLTVSNMSPEDSSIYLCSVGTGWQKPQHFGDGTRLSIL.